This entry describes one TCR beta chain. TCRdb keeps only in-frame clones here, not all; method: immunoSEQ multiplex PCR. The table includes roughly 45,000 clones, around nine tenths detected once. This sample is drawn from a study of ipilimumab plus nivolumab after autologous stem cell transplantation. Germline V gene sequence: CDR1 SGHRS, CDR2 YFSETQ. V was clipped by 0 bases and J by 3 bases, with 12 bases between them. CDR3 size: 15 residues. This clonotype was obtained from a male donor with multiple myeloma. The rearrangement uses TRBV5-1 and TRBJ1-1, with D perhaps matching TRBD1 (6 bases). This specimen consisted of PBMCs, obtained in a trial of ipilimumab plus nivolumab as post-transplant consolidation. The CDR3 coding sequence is TGCGCCAGCAGCTTGGTTTATAGACAGGACACTGAAGCTTTCTTT. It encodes CASSLVYRQDTEAFF.